This T cell receptor (beta chain) emerged from a study of T cell responses to AZD1222 COVID-19 vaccine. Germline lookup yields CDR1 MGHRA and CDR2 YSYEKL. This CDR3 is 13 amino acids long. V lost 4 bases to trimming and J lost 0 bases, with 4 bases between them. Study-wide points: The number of AZD1222 recipients seropositive at baseline was only 5 to 7.

This clone qualifies as medium-sized (0.01 to 0.1%). Antigen: not known. Some clones are missing from TCRdb's copy, which holds only in-frame ones; the method was immunoSEQ multiplex PCR. Among about 100,000 clones listed, approximately 90% were seen once. Material: peripheral blood, obtained on day 0 of AZD1222 vaccination. The origin of this receptor is an adult in good health. J is TRBJ2-1 and V is TRBV4-1; D is undetermined. The CDR3 DNA sequence: TGCGCCAGCAGCCGTGACTCCTACAATGAGCAGTTCTTC. It specifies CASSRDSYNEQFF.